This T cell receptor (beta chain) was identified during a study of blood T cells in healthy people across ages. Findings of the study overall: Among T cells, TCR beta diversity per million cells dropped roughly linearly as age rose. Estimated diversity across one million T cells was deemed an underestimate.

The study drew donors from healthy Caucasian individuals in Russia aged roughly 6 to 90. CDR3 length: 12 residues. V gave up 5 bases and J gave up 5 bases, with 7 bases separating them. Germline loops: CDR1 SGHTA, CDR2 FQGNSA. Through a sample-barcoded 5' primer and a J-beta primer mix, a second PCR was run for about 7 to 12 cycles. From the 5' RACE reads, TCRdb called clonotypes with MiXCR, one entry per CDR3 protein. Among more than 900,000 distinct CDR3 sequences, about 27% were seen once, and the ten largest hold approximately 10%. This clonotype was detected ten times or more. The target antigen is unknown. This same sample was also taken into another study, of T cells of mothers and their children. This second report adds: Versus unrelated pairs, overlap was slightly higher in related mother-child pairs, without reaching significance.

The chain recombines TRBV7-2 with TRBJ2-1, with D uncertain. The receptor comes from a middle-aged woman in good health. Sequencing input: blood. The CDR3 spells CASSPVNNEQFF. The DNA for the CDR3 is TGTGCCAGCAGCCCGGTCAACAATGAGCAGTTCTTC.